Following are 6 T cell receptor beta chains from one sample sequenced in a study of CD8+CD57+ T cells in acquired aplastic anemia. Investigators profiled TCR beta VDJ and CDR3 from genomic DNA template. TCRdb analysed the reads with MiXCR anew, one entry per CDR3 protein. The table shows hundreds of thousands of distinct CDR3 sequences, with 45% to 65% occurring only once. All sequencing subjects had displayed CD8+CD57+ cell expansion on flow cytometry. The sample taken for sequencing was sorted CD4+, CD8+, or CD8+CD57+ T cells (not recorded which) from PBMCs. Receptor source: a human donor with aplastic anemia.

This chain uses TRBV20-1 with TRBJ1-1; tentative D call: TRBD1 (6 bases). Trimming stripped 2 bases from V and 0 bases from J, with 13 bases between. Germline CDR1 is DFQATT and CDR2 is SNEGSKA (reference sequence). The CDR3 contains 15 residues. CDR3 amino acids: CSARRGQYLNTEAFF. The CDR3 nucleotides are TGCAGTGCTAGACGCGGACAGTACTTGAACACTGAAGCTTTCTTT.

A few counts support this clonotype. This sequence joins TRBV24-1 and TRBJ2-7; 9 bases are a match to TRBD1. Germline loops: CDR1 KGHDR, CDR2 SFDVKD. This CDR3 comprises 15 residues. The V and J ends lost 2 bases and 3 bases, in that order; junction bases with no gene match: 4. The CDR3 loop is CATSDWGTGHYEQYF. DNA of the CDR3: TGTGCCACCAGTGATTGGGGGACAGGGCACTACGAGCAGTACTTC.

This clonotype was seen repeatedly, ten times or more. The chain is built from TRBV12-3 or TRBV12-4 and TRBJ1-1, with 7 bases aligning to TRBD1. V was pared by 5 bases and J by 5 bases, with 11 bases of the junction left unmatched. The CDR3 has 15 amino acids. The CDR3 reads CASSPRQGWGTEAFF. For the CDR3, the DNA is TGTGCCAGCAGTCCTAGACAGGGTTGGGGGACTGAAGCTTTCTTT.

This clonotype has ten or more counts. The V call is TRBV7-8, the J call TRBJ2-3; TRBD2 might be the D (6 bases). Germline-derived CDR1 and CDR2 are SGHVS and FQNEAQ. The CDR3 runs 18 residues. V lost 2 bases and J 3 bases, leaving 21 bases between the germline ends. The CDR3 spells CASSLRPLAPVGTDTQYF. DNA of the CDR3: TGTGCCAGCAGCTTAAGGCCCCTAGCGCCCGTGGGGACAGATACGCAGTATTTT.

This clonotype came up a few times. The genes are TRBV7-2 and TRBJ2-5; TRBD2 agrees at 11 bases. Germline-derived CDR1 and CDR2 are SGHTA and FQGNSA. After removal of 3 bases from V and 5 bases from J, the junction contained 8 bases not matched to a gene. The CDR3 spans 16 residues. CDR3 sequence: CASSFHSGGAGETQYF. In DNA form, the CDR3 reads TGTGCCAGCAGCTTCCATAGCGGGGGGGCGGGGGAGACCCAGTACTTC.

The gene calls are TRBV7-2 and TRBJ2-1; possible D gene TRBD1, 5 bases. Trimming pared 2 bases from V and 8 bases from J, leaving 13 bases between. The CDR3 consists of 14 residues. CDR1 and CDR2 from the germline V gene are SGHTA and FQGNSA. The CDR3 DNA is TGTGCCAGCAGCTTATCCAGGGCCCGGTATGAGCAGTTCTTC. Translation gives CASSLSRARYEQFF.